This T cell receptor beta chain was captured in a study of cytomegalovirus exposure and HLA in healthy donors. General study points: A later analysis found common viral pathogens apparently linked to several of the most significant clusters. TCR beta V- and J-gene trimming was later associated with a missense DCLRE1C variant. Near-uniform donor sequencing depth was presumed by presence/absence analyses. The number of N-insertions in an Asian-associated ancestry cluster was reportedly below the approximately 680-donor mean in a later analysis.

The germline V gene has CDR1 SGHVS and CDR2 FQNEAQ. This CDR3 spans 13 amino acids. J lost 7 bases, V lost 5 bases, and 4 bases had no gene match. This clone was observed a single time. Its antigen is as yet unknown. Researchers ran the PCR with 60 Vbeta and 13 Jbeta primers. Generated by immunoSEQ multiplex PCR, the TCRdb table keeps only in-frame clones and is missing some. The sample has 75,000 to 90,000 clones, approximately 80% seen once. The origin of this receptor is a man aged 50 to 59 in good health and CMV-seronegative. The genes are TRBV7-8 and TRBJ2-1; TRBD1 agrees at 8 bases. Sequenced sample: PBMCs. The CDR3 here is CASSMDRENEQFF. The CDR3 region has the DNA TGTGCCAGCAGCATGGACAGGGAGAATGAGCAGTTCTTC.